This is a list of T cell receptor beta chains from one sample in a study of identical twins. TCRdb redid the calling of the 5' RACE reads with MiXCR, one entry per CDR3 protein. Among more than 200,000 distinct CDR3 sequences listed, around an eighth were seen once. The specimen was memory (CD45RO+) T cells sorted from blood. The receptors here all came from a woman younger than 35 in good health. Each CDR3 is given with its conserved first and last residue. The order of the fields is clone size, V gene, J gene, D gene, CDR3 protein, CDR3 DNA. The D gene is left open where the match is weak. For some rows the clone size is stated as once, few or many, or as a class when expanded; others skip it.

clone_size: many
v_call: TRBV29-1
j_call: TRBJ2-3
d_call: NA
cdr3_aa: CSVEEGSYHMLDTQYF
cdr3_nt: TGCAGCGTTGAAGAGGGATCCTATCATATGTTGGATACGCAGTATTTT

clone_size: NA
v_call: TRBV5-4
j_call: TRBJ2-2
d_call: TRBD2
cdr3_aa: CASSFTGAGTGELFF
cdr3_nt: TGTGCCAGCAGCTTTACGGGAGCGGGAACCGGGGAGCTGTTTTTT

clone_size: few
v_call: TRBV20-1
j_call: TRBJ2-4
d_call: TRBD2
cdr3_aa: CSVRSGGRAKNIQYF
cdr3_nt: TGCAGTGTTCGTAGCGGGGGGCGAGCCAAAAACATTCAGTACTTC

clone_size: many
v_call: TRBV12-3/TRBV12-4
j_call: TRBJ2-5
d_call: NA
cdr3_aa: CASSRSGQETQYF
cdr3_nt: TGTGCCAGCAGTCGGAGCGGGCAAGAGACCCAGTACTTC

clone_size: few
v_call: TRBV5-1
j_call: TRBJ2-2
d_call: NA
cdr3_aa: CASSTVGGSAGELFF
cdr3_nt: TGCGCCAGCAGCACCGTAGGAGGGTCCGCCGGGGAGCTGTTTTTT

clone_size: many
v_call: TRBV6-1
j_call: TRBJ1-3
d_call: NA
cdr3_aa: CASTQSEGSGGNTIYF
cdr3_nt: TGTGCCAGCACCCAGTCAGAGGGCTCTGGCGGAAACACCATATATTTT

clone_size: NA
v_call: TRBV20-1
j_call: TRBJ2-7
d_call: NA
cdr3_aa: CSASGMDHEQYF
cdr3_nt: TGCAGTGCTAGCGGCATGGACCACGAGCAGTACTTC

clone_size: NA
v_call: TRBV24-1
j_call: TRBJ2-5
d_call: TRBD2
cdr3_aa: CATSAGGGLTETQYF
cdr3_nt: TGTGCCACCAGTGCCGGGGGGGGACTAACAGAGACCCAGTACTTC

clone_size: many
v_call: TRBV29-1
j_call: TRBJ2-1
d_call: TRBD2
cdr3_aa: CSGTSGRRNEQFF
cdr3_nt: TGCAGCGGGACTAGCGGGAGGAGGAATGAGCAGTTCTTC

clone_size: NA
v_call: TRBV20-1
j_call: TRBJ2-1
d_call: NA
cdr3_aa: CSAITTSYEQFF
cdr3_nt: TGCAGTGCCATCACAACCAGCTATGAGCAGTTCTTC

clone_size: NA
v_call: TRBV20-1
j_call: TRBJ2-7
d_call: NA
cdr3_aa: CSARDSYAAGAYEQYF
cdr3_nt: TGCAGTGCTAGAGACTCATACGCAGCAGGGGCCTACGAGCAGTACTTC

clone_size: few
v_call: TRBV12-3/TRBV12-4
j_call: TRBJ2-1
d_call: TRBD1
cdr3_aa: CASSHRDRGFHEQFF
cdr3_nt: TGTGCCAGCAGTCACCGGGACAGGGGGTTCCATGAGCAGTTCTTC

clone_size: NA
v_call: TRBV20-1
j_call: TRBJ1-2
d_call: NA
cdr3_aa: CSASKPGQPNYGYTF
cdr3_nt: TGCAGTGCTAGCAAGCCTGGACAGCCGAACTATGGCTACACCTTC

clone_size: NA
v_call: TRBV20-1
j_call: TRBJ2-1
d_call: NA
cdr3_aa: CSASRDRRGGEQFF
cdr3_nt: TGCAGTGCTAGCCGGGACAGAAGGGGGGGTGAGCAGTTCTTC

clone_size: once
v_call: TRBV19
j_call: TRBJ2-3
d_call: NA
cdr3_aa: CASSQAGFTDTQYF
cdr3_nt: TGTGCCAGTAGTCAAGCGGGCTTCACAGATACGCAGTATTTT

clone_size: NA
v_call: TRBV29-1
j_call: TRBJ1-2
d_call: TRBD1
cdr3_aa: CSAEGDREIYGYTF
cdr3_nt: TGCAGCGCCGAGGGGGACAGGGAAATCTATGGCTACACCTTC

clone_size: NA
v_call: TRBV6-4
j_call: TRBJ2-3
d_call: NA
cdr3_aa: CASSDSTQTQYF
cdr3_nt: TGTGCCAGCAGTGACTCGACACAGACGCAGTATTTT

clone_size: few
v_call: TRBV24-1
j_call: TRBJ2-1
d_call: TRBD2
cdr3_aa: CATSDSLAGAHEQFF
cdr3_nt: TGTGCCACCAGTGATTCTCTAGCGGGGGCACATGAGCAGTTCTTC

clone_size: few
v_call: TRBV25-1
j_call: TRBJ1-1
d_call: NA
cdr3_aa: CASSDPGRGHTEAFF
cdr3_nt: TGTGCCAGCAGTGACCCCGGACGCGGGCACACTGAAGCTTTCTTT

clone_size: NA
v_call: TRBV19
j_call: TRBJ2-1
d_call: TRBD1
cdr3_aa: CASKSKTGGRNEQFF
cdr3_nt: TGTGCCAGTAAATCGAAGACAGGGGGCAGGAATGAGCAGTTCTTC

clone_size: NA
v_call: TRBV2
j_call: TRBJ2-5
d_call: NA
cdr3_aa: CASTHVETQYF
cdr3_nt: TGTGCCAGCACCCATGTAGAGACCCAGTACTTC

clone_size: few
v_call: TRBV27
j_call: TRBJ1-5
d_call: NA
cdr3_aa: CASSRNNQPQHF
cdr3_nt: TGTGCCAGCAGTCGCAATAATCAGCCCCAGCATTTT

clone_size: few
v_call: TRBV7-6
j_call: TRBJ2-3
d_call: NA
cdr3_aa: CASTQLGSTDTQYF
cdr3_nt: TGTGCCAGCACCCAACTCGGCAGCACAGATACGCAGTATTTT

clone_size: NA
v_call: TRBV6-2/TRBV6-3
j_call: TRBJ2-7
d_call: NA
cdr3_aa: CASSPLGDSSYEQYF
cdr3_nt: TGTGCCAGCAGCCCACTTGGGGATAGCTCCTACGAGCAGTACTTC

clone_size: many
v_call: TRBV6-2/TRBV6-3
j_call: TRBJ1-6
d_call: NA
cdr3_aa: CASSPGTDYSPLHF
cdr3_nt: TGTGCCAGCAGCCCCGGGACGGATTATTCACCCCTCCACTTT

clone_size: few
v_call: TRBV20-1
j_call: TRBJ1-4
d_call: NA
cdr3_aa: CSATPTRSYEKLFF
cdr3_nt: TGCAGTGCTACCCCGACACGGAGCTATGAAAAACTGTTTTTT

clone_size: few
v_call: TRBV20-1
j_call: TRBJ2-3
d_call: TRBD2
cdr3_aa: CSASPPSGSSDTQYF
cdr3_nt: TGCAGTGCTAGCCCCCCCAGCGGGAGTAGTGATACGCAGTATTTT

clone_size: few
v_call: TRBV12-3/TRBV12-4
j_call: TRBJ1-4
d_call: NA
cdr3_aa: CASYSSQGVANEKLFF
cdr3_nt: TGTGCCAGCTATTCCTCCCAGGGAGTTGCTAATGAAAAACTGTTTTTT

clone_size: NA
v_call: TRBV5-4
j_call: TRBJ1-4
d_call: TRBD1
cdr3_aa: CASSLTGVKEKLFF
cdr3_nt: TGTGCCAGCAGCCTAACAGGGGTGAAAGAAAAACTGTTTTTT

clone_size: NA
v_call: TRBV5-1
j_call: TRBJ1-2
d_call: NA
cdr3_aa: CASSEQGSANYGYTF
cdr3_nt: TGCGCCAGCAGCGAGCAGGGGTCGGCTAACTATGGCTACACCTTC

clone_size: NA
v_call: TRBV6-1
j_call: TRBJ2-3
d_call: NA
cdr3_aa: CASTEIFPPDTQYF
cdr3_nt: TGTGCCAGCACTGAAATCTTCCCCCCAGATACGCAGTATTTT

clone_size: NA
v_call: TRBV21-1
j_call: TRBJ2-2
d_call: NA
cdr3_aa: CASSKESELAGAGELFF
cdr3_nt: TGTGCCAGCAGCAAAGAAAGCGAACTAGCGGGAGCCGGGGAGCTGTTTTTT

clone_size: few
v_call: TRBV20-1
j_call: TRBJ1-6
d_call: TRBD1
cdr3_aa: CSATKPGQENSPLHF
cdr3_nt: TGCAGTGCTACCAAACCGGGACAGGAAAATTCACCCCTCCACTTT

clone_size: NA
v_call: TRBV20-1
j_call: TRBJ2-3
d_call: NA
cdr3_aa: CSAHHPPDTQYF
cdr3_nt: TGCAGTGCCCACCACCCTCCAGATACGCAGTATTTT

clone_size: NA
v_call: TRBV18
j_call: TRBJ2-1
d_call: NA
cdr3_aa: CASSPPRQAYNEQFF
cdr3_nt: TGTGCCAGCTCACCACCGAGGCAGGCCTACAATGAGCAGTTCTTC

clone_size: many
v_call: TRBV5-1
j_call: TRBJ2-7
d_call: NA
cdr3_aa: CASSLVKSSYEQYF
cdr3_nt: TGCGCCAGCAGCTTGGTCAAAAGCTCCTACGAGCAGTACTTC

clone_size: few
v_call: TRBV7-9
j_call: TRBJ1-5
d_call: NA
cdr3_aa: CAISNRDQPQHF
cdr3_nt: TGTGCCATCTCTAACAGGGATCAGCCCCAGCATTTT

clone_size: NA
v_call: TRBV19
j_call: TRBJ2-1
d_call: TRBD2
cdr3_aa: CASSSRLAGGNEQFF
cdr3_nt: TGTGCCAGTAGTAGCAGACTAGCGGGAGGAAATGAGCAGTTCTTC

clone_size: NA
v_call: TRBV20-1
j_call: TRBJ2-2
d_call: TRBD2
cdr3_aa: CSARGLAGHANTGELFF
cdr3_nt: TGCAGTGCTCGGGGACTAGCGGGGCACGCGAACACCGGGGAGCTGTTTTTT

clone_size: many
v_call: TRBV6-4
j_call: TRBJ2-1
d_call: TRBD2
cdr3_aa: CASSPGGHNEQFF
cdr3_nt: TGTGCCAGCAGTCCGGGGGGGCACAATGAGCAGTTCTTC

clone_size: many
v_call: TRBV11-2
j_call: TRBJ2-1
d_call: NA
cdr3_aa: CASSYLTSSPDEQFF
cdr3_nt: TGTGCCAGCAGCTACCTGACTAGTTCTCCGGATGAGCAGTTCTTC

clone_size: NA
v_call: TRBV9
j_call: TRBJ2-1
d_call: NA
cdr3_aa: CASSVAIRDEQFF
cdr3_nt: TGTGCCAGCAGCGTAGCTATAAGGGATGAGCAGTTCTTC

clone_size: many
v_call: TRBV7-9
j_call: TRBJ2-5
d_call: NA
cdr3_aa: CASSRLLASVTQETQYF
cdr3_nt: TGTGCCAGCAGCCGCTTATTGGCTAGCGTTACACAAGAGACCCAGTACTTC

clone_size: NA
v_call: TRBV7-9
j_call: TRBJ2-3
d_call: NA
cdr3_aa: CASTGGPNTADTQYF
cdr3_nt: TGTGCCAGCACCGGCGGGCCTAATACAGCAGATACGCAGTATTTT

clone_size: NA
v_call: TRBV18
j_call: TRBJ1-5
d_call: NA
cdr3_aa: CASSQGGRNQPQHF
cdr3_nt: TGTGCCAGCTCACAGGGCGGGCGCAATCAGCCCCAGCATTTT

clone_size: many
v_call: TRBV12-3/TRBV12-4
j_call: TRBJ2-7
d_call: NA
cdr3_aa: CASSLLGGYEQYF
cdr3_nt: TGTGCCAGCAGTTTGCTGGGGGGATACGAGCAGTACTTC

clone_size: few
v_call: TRBV7-2
j_call: TRBJ1-1
d_call: TRBD1
cdr3_aa: CASSLVRGWAFF
cdr3_nt: TGTGCCAGCAGCTTAGTCAGGGGGTGGGCTTTCTTT

clone_size: NA
v_call: TRBV6-2/TRBV6-3
j_call: TRBJ2-5
d_call: NA
cdr3_aa: CASSYILEMSQYF
cdr3_nt: TGTGCCAGCAGTTACATACTAGAGATGTCCCAGTACTTC

clone_size: NA
v_call: TRBV30
j_call: TRBJ1-4
d_call: NA
cdr3_aa: CAWRGYNEKLFF
cdr3_nt: TGTGCCTGGAGGGGGTATAATGAAAAACTGTTTTTT